This passage covers 27 T cell receptor beta chains from one sample sequenced in a study of neoadjuvant anti-PD-1 for oral cavity cancer. The repertoire was sequenced with immunoSEQ multiplex PCR; TCRdb's copy has only in-frame clones and lacks some. This sample has around 7,200 clones, with around 48% found just once. This material consisted of tumor tissue, taken before nivolumab (anti-PD-1) treatment. The receptors originated from a person aged 35 to 85 with oral cavity squamous cell carcinoma.

This clone was observed a few times. CDR3 protein: CASSLRAMNTEAFF. For the CDR3, the DNA is TGCGCCAGCAGCTTGAGGGCCATGAACACTGAAGCTTTCTTT. The rearrangement links TRBV5-1 to TRBJ1-1; D unclear. CDR1 and CDR2 (germline): SGHRS, YFSETQ. This CDR3 spans 14 amino acids. The V end was cut by 1 base, the J end by 0 bases, with 7 bases between.

This chain joins TRBV29-1 and TRBJ2-2; D is ambiguous. Germline loops: CDR1 SQVTM, CDR2 ANQGSEA. V was cut by 4 bases and J by 0 bases, with 9 bases left in between. The CDR3 extends over 14 amino acids. CDR3 region: CSVVIRPNTGELFF. In DNA form, the CDR3 reads TGCAGCGTTGTAATCAGGCCGAACACCGGGGAGCTGTTTTTT.

J is TRBJ1-5 and V is TRBV30; D is perhaps TRBD1 (6 bases). The length of the CDR3 is 14 residues. Trimming left V 0 bases short and J 3 bases short, with 9 bases between. Germline values: CDR1 GTSNPN, CDR2 SVGIG (reference sequence). The CDR3 DNA reads TGTGCCTGGAGTGTAGGACAGATCAATCAGCCCCAGCATTTT. Translating gives CAWSVGQINQPQHF.

The V and J genes are TRBV6-1 and TRBJ1-5; D gene ambiguous. Trimming removed 3 bases at V and 2 bases at J, with 17 bases between. CDR1 and CDR2 from the germline V gene are MNHNS and SASEGT. CDR3 size: 17 residues. Here the CDR3 DNA reads TGTGCCAGCAGTGAGGTAGGGCAGGCAATTGGCAATCAGCCCCAGCATTTT. This sequence encodes CASSEVGQAIGNQPQHF.

This clone was detected a few times. V usage is TRBV6-1 and J usage is TRBJ1-1, with D unresolved. The CDR3 contains 13 residues. Germline values: CDR1 MNHNS, CDR2 SASEGT. V was cut by 4 bases and J by 1 base, with 7 bases left in between. CDR3 sequence: CASSATRNTEAFF. For the CDR3, the DNA is TGTGCCAGCAGTGCGACAAGGAACACTGAAGCTTTCTTT.

The rearrangement joins TRBV29-1 to TRBJ2-7, with 8 bases identical to TRBD2. Germline assignment: CDR1 SQVTM and CDR2 ANQGSEA. With 4 bases clipped from V and 1 base from J, the junction kept 3 bases outside the gene matches. This CDR3 has 13 amino acids. The CDR3 loop reads CSVGLAGSYEQYF. CDR3 DNA: TGCAGCGTTGGCCTAGCGGGTTCCTACGAGCAGTACTTC.

The chain couples TRBV7-9 to TRBJ2-3; D is unclear. The CDR3 length is 13 residues. In germline, CDR1 is SEHNR, CDR2 FQNEAQ (reference sequence). V lost 1 base to trimming and J lost 2 bases, with 4 bases between them. The CDR3 nucleotides are TGTGCCAGCAGCTTAGGCTACACAGATACGCAGTATTTT. Protein product: CASSLGYTDTQYF.

V is TRBV5-8 and J is TRBJ2-5; the D is unclear. V was shortened by 1 base and J by 5 bases, with 3 bases between the two germline ends. The germline CDR1 and CDR2 sequences are SGHTS and YDEGEE. CDR3 length: 11 residues. The CDR3 is CASSLLETQYF. CDR3 sequence (DNA): TGTGCCAGCAGCTTGTTGGAGACCCAGTACTTC.

The J gene is TRBJ2-2, the V gene TRBV19; no definite D call. Trimming cost V 4 bases and J 0 bases, with 9 bases left between them. Looked up from germline, CDR1 is LNHDA and CDR2 is SQIVND (reference sequence). The CDR3 covers 15 residues. The CDR3 bases are TGTGCCAGTAGTACCTTCTTGTCGAACACCGGGGAGCTGTTTTTT. It is translated as CASSTFLSNTGELFF.

CDR3 region: CASSLGSSAYNEQFF. CDR3 coding DNA: TGCGCCAGCAGCTTGGGGTCTAGCGCATACAATGAGCAGTTCTTC. The V gene is TRBV5-1, the J gene TRBJ2-1; D may be TRBD2 (6 bases). There are 15 residues in the CDR3. Germline lookup yields CDR1 SGHRS and CDR2 YFSETQ. Trimming removed 0 bases from V and 4 bases from J, with 11 bases in between.

Only a few counts were recorded for this clone. The rearrangement links TRBV2 to TRBJ2-7, with D possibly matching TRBD2 (6 bases). V gave up 4 bases and J gave up 3 bases, with 16 bases separating them. The CDR3 has 15 amino acids. In germline, CDR1 is SNHLY, CDR2 FYNNEI. For the CDR3, the DNA is TGTGCCAGCAGTGGGGGTTGGACGGAGGGCTACGAGCAGTACTTC. This gives the protein CASSGGWTEGYEQYF.

The V and J genes are TRBV5-4 and TRBJ2-1; 16 bases are shared with TRBD2. V lost 4 bases and J lost 2; bases outside the gene matches: 3. The CDR3 is made up of 17 amino acids. Germline CDR1 and CDR2: SGHNT and YYREEE (reference sequence). CDR3 residues: CASSAGTSGRAYNEQFF. The CDR3 nucleotides are TGTGCCAGCAGCGCTGGGACTAGCGGGAGGGCCTACAATGAGCAGTTCTTC. Full variable domain (missing parts from reference TRBV5-4 and TRBJ2-1): ETGVTQSPTHLIKTRGQQVTLRCSSQSGHNTVSWYQQALGQGPQFIFQYYREEENGRGNFPPRFSGLQFPNYSSELNVNALELDDSALYLCASSAGTSGRAYNEQFFGPGTRLTVL.

The CDR3 reads CASSTRQSAAYEQYF. The CDR3 nucleotides read TGTGCCAGTAGTACTCGACAGTCCGCTGCCTACGAGCAGTACTTC. V usage is TRBV19 and J usage is TRBJ2-7; maybe TRBD1 (5 bases). Germline V gives CDR1 LNHDA, CDR2 SQIVND (reference sequence). V lost 4 bases and J lost 2, with 15 bases in between. The CDR3 length is 15 residues.

This clone occurred once. This chain joins TRBV19 and TRBJ1-5; D is undetermined. The germline V and J ends were trimmed by 3 bases and 6 bases, with 12 bases remaining between them. This CDR3 spans 14 amino acids. Germline lookup yields CDR1 LNHDA and CDR2 SQIVND (reference sequence). The CDR3 DNA follows: TGTGCCAGTAGTATGAATCTAATACGTCAGCCCCAGCATTTT. Encoded protein: CASSMNLIRQPQHF.

The J gene is TRBJ2-2, the V gene TRBV28, with 11 nucleotides matching TRBD2. The CDR3 has 15 amino acids. The V segment lost 6 bases and the J segment 8 bases; nucleotides outside the gene matches: 8. Germline CDR1 reads MDHEN; CDR2 reads SYDVKM. The CDR3 sequence is CASRPGLAARGELFF. CDR3 coding DNA: TGTGCCAGCAGACCGGGACTAGCGGCGAGGGGGGAGCTGTTTTTT.

The chain carries TRBV11-2 and TRBJ1-2; 7 positions agree with TRBD1. V was clipped by 1 base and J by 8 bases; unmatched bases: 4. This CDR3 contains 13 residues. The germline V gene encodes CDR1 SGHAT and CDR2 FQNNGV. DNA for the CDR3: TGTGCCAGCAGCTTAGGTACAGGGGAGGGCTACACCTTC. Protein: CASSLGTGEGYTF.

V is TRBV7-8 and J is TRBJ1-5; D unclear. With 3 bases removed from V and 2 bases from J, the gap between germline ends came to 11 bases. CDR3 length: 15 amino acids. Germline V gene sequence: CDR1 SGHVS, CDR2 FQNEAQ. For the CDR3, the DNA is TGTGCCAGCAGCTTGCAGGTAGTGGGCAATCAGCCCCAGCATTTT. It encodes CASSLQVVGNQPQHF.

By proportion, this clone is medium-sized. The V call is TRBV6-5, the J call TRBJ1-4; D remains ambiguous. This CDR3 has 14 residues. Germline assignment: CDR1 MNHEY and CDR2 SVGAGI. Trimming stripped 8 bases from V and 2 bases from J, with 12 bases between. CDR3 protein: CASGVSQTNEKLFF. In DNA form, the CDR3 reads TGTGCCAGCGGAGTATCTCAGACTAATGAAAAACTGTTTTTT.

The chain links TRBV19 to TRBJ2-7; D possibly corresponds to TRBD2 (6 bases). Germline values: CDR1 LNHDA, CDR2 SQIVND (reference sequence). The CDR3 contains 14 residues. V lost 8 bases and J 6 bases, leaving 20 bases between the germline ends. DNA for the CDR3: TGTGCCAGTCGGGCCGGGACTCGTTCTGCCGAGCAGTACTTC. This encodes CASRAGTRSAEQYF.

The V call is TRBV30, the J call TRBJ1-3, with a tentative D call TRBD1 (6 bases). V lost 1 base and J lost 0, with 19 bases in between. Looked up from germline, CDR1 is GTSNPN and CDR2 is SVGIG (reference sequence). This CDR3 has 18 amino acids. CDR3 loop: CAWSANRMTGNSGNTIYF. CDR3 nucleotides: TGTGCCTGGAGTGCAAACCGTATGACAGGCAACTCTGGAAACACCATATATTTT.

The chain couples TRBV27 to TRBJ1-1, with a weak D call TRBD1 (5 bases). CDR1 and CDR2 (germline): MNHEY, SMNVEV (reference sequence). The CDR3 is 15 residues long. The V and J ends lost 7 bases and 1 base respectively, with 16 bases between them. The chain's CDR3 is CASTLTTDRNTEAFF. For the CDR3, the DNA is TGTGCCAGCACCCTCACGACCGACAGGAACACTGAAGCTTTCTTT.

The rearrangement joins TRBV6-1 to TRBJ1-2, with D perhaps matching TRBD1 (6 bases). The CDR3 is 17 residues long. The V gene lost 3 bases and the J gene lost 4 bases, with 21 bases spanning the gap. CDR1 and CDR2 from the germline V gene are MNHNS and SASEGT. The CDR3 coding sequence is TGTGCCAGCAGTGACCTTGTCTCAGGGGAGGGTTTCTATGGCTACACCTTC. It encodes CASSDLVSGEGFYGYTF.

V usage is TRBV28 and J usage is TRBJ2-5; D is undetermined. V lost 5 bases and J 3 bases, leaving 16 bases between the germline ends. Germline lookup yields CDR1 MDHEN and CDR2 SYDVKM. The CDR3 is 15 amino acids. CDR3 coding DNA: TGTGCCAGCAGTACATGGGCCGCCCAAGAAGAGACCCAGTACTTC. Its translation is CASSTWAAQEETQYF.

The gene calls are TRBV2 and TRBJ1-5; TRBD1 matches 7 bases. V was pared by 6 bases and J by 6 bases, with 8 bases of the junction left unmatched. Germline V gene lookup returns CDR1 SNHLY and CDR2 FYNNEI. The CDR3 is 14 residues long. CDR3 protein: CASSISGGFQPQHF. The CDR3 nucleotides read TGTGCCAGCAGCATATCAGGGGGTTTTCAGCCCCAGCATTTT.

The chain has TRBV5-1 and TRBJ2-5; 7 positions match TRBD2. Germline V gene data show CDR1 as SGHRS and CDR2 as YFSETQ. CDR3 length: 11 residues. Trimming removed 0 bases from V and 14 bases from J; junction bases left unmatched: 4. The CDR3: CASSLGGRPYF. CDR3 DNA sequence: TGCGCCAGCAGCTTGGGCGGGAGACCTTACTTC.

The CDR3 loop is CASSVEASGRQDTQYF. The DNA of the CDR3 is TGTGCCAGCAGCGTAGAGGCTAGCGGGAGGCAAGATACGCAGTATTTT. The V call is TRBV9, the J call TRBJ2-3, with 11 bases lining up with TRBD2. J gave up 5 bases and V 0 bases, and 5 bases lay outside the gene matches. The CDR3 spans 16 residues. Germline values: CDR1 SGDLS, CDR2 YYNGEE.

DNA of the CDR3: TGTGCCAGCAGAGAAAAGGGTGAGACCCAGTACTTC. This encodes CASREKGETQYF. This chain joins TRBV28 and TRBJ2-5; unclear D gene. Germline V gene data show CDR1 as MDHEN and CDR2 as SYDVKM. The CDR3 has 12 amino acids. V was pared by 6 bases and J by 5 bases, with 10 bases between.